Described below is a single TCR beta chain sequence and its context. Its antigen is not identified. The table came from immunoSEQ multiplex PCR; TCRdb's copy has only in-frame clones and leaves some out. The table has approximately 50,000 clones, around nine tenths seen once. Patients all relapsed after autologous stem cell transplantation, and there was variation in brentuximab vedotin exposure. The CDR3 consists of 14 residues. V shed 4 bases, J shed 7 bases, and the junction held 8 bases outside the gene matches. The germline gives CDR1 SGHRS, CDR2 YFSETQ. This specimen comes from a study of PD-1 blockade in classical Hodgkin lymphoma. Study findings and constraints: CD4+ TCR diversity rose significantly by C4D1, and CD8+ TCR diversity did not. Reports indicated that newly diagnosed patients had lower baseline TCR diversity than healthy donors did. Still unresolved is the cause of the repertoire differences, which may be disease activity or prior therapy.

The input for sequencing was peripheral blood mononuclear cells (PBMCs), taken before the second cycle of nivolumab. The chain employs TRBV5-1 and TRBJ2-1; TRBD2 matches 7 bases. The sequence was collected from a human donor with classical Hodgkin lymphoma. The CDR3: CASSPMAGVNEQFF. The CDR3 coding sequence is TGCGCCAGCAGCCCGATGGCGGGGGTGAATGAGCAGTTCTTC.